The present TCR beta chain was sequenced within a study of cytomegalovirus exposure and HLA in healthy donors. This clone was seen only a few times. Its antigen is not identified. The PCR was carried out with 60 Vbeta primers and 13 Jbeta primers. Assay used: immunoSEQ multiplex PCR; TCRdb lists only in-frame clones, some missing. Of around 110,000 clones listed, roughly 9.9% are singletons. Broader study findings: For presence/absence analyses, sequencing depth was assumed to be roughly uniform across donors. Certain indistinguishable V segments, among them TRBV6-2 and TRBV6-3, were excluded. CMV antigen specificity of three CMV-associated chains was confirmed in vitro.

The CDR3 totals 13 residues. CDR1 and CDR2 from the germline V gene are SGHDT and YYEEEE. V trimming: 4 bases; J trimming: 3 bases; junction bases outside the gene matches: 4. The rearrangement uses TRBV5-6 and TRBJ2-7; 7 nucleotides align to TRBD1. The sequencing input was PBMCs. The clonotype comes from a man under 40 in good health and CMV-seronegative. CDR3 sequence reads: CASSPRQGYEQYF. The CDR3 bases are TGTGCCAGCAGCCCGCGACAGGGCTACGAGCAGTACTTC.